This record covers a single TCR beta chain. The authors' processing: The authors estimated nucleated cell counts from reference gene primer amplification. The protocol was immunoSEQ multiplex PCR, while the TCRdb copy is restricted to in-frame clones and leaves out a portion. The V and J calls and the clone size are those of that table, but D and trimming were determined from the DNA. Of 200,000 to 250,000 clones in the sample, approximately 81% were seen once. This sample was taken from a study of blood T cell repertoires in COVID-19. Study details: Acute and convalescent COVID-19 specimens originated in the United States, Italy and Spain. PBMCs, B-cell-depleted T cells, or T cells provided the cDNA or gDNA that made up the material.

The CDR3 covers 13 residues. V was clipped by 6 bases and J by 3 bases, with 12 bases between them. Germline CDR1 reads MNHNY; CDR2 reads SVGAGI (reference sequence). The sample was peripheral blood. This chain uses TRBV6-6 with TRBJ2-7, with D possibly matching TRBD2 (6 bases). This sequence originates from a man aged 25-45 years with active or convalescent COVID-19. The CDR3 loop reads CASRAGPNYEQYF. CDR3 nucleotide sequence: TGTGCCAGCAGGGCGGGACCGAACTACGAGCAGTACTTC.